This record concerns one T cell receptor beta chain sequence. Its cognate antigen is unknown. Germline V gene lookup returns CDR1 KGHSH and CDR2 LQKENI. The CDR3 loop spans 13 amino acids. V shed 4 bases and J 11 bases; nucleotides not matched to a gene: 10. This sample stems from a study of cytomegalovirus exposure and HLA in healthy donors. Findings of the study overall: The listing of 150 to 200 TCR beta chains classed them as cytomegalovirus-associated.

Sequencing used immunoSEQ multiplex PCR; TCRdb keeps in-frame clones, though not all of them. Altogether around 200,000 clones are present, about four fifths being singletons, with the ten largest covering under 3.5%. The chain couples TRBV18 to TRBJ1-1; 7 bases are shared with TRBD1. Sequenced input: PBMCs. This TCR derives from a woman younger than 30 in good health and CMV-seropositive. Written as DNA, the CDR3 is TGTGCCAGCTCACTCGAGAGACAGGGACACGCTTTCTTT. It codes for CASSLERQGHAFF. The full variable domain, its missing parts supplied by reference TRBV18 and TRBJ1-1, is NAGVMQNPRHLVRRRGQEARLRCSPMKGHSHVYWYRQLPEEGLKFMVYLQKENIIDESGMPKERFSAEFPKEGPSILRIQQVVRGDSAAYFCASSLERQGHAFFGQGTRLTVV.